This T cell receptor (beta chain) emerged from a study of T-cell memory formation after mild COVID-19. There are a few counts of this clonotype. With 4 bases clipped from V and 5 bases from J, the junction kept 3 bases outside the gene matches. Germline V gene sequence: CDR1 MGHDK, CDR2 SYGVNS. The CDR3 length is 13 residues. TCRdb reprocessed the 5' RACE reads with MiXCR, giving one entry per CDR3 protein. The repertoire holds about 350,000 distinct CDR3 sequences, 25% to 30% seen once, with 13% in the top ten. This TCR came from an adult woman who had mild COVID-19 (a few samples of this study predate the infection). Cell type and time point are not known. The V call is TRBV25-1, the J call TRBJ1-2, with 8 bases lining up with TRBD1. Specimen: PBMCs or a T cell subset sorted from them (not recorded which). This CDR3 reads CASSAQGAYGYTF. In DNA, the CDR3 is TGTGCCAGCAGTGCCCAGGGGGCGTATGGCTACACCTTC.